Listed here are 18 T cell receptor beta chains from one sample, sequenced in a study of a mutant IDH1 vaccine in newly diagnosed glioma. Regarding time point: week 35, safety follow-up. Doses consisted of 300 ug of mutant IDH1 20-mer peptide each, paired with topical imiquimod. No antigen has been identified for these receptors. The assay was immunoSEQ multiplex PCR, and TCRdb's table has in-frame clones only and misses some. The repertoire holds some 66,000 clones, around four fifths seen once, with approximately 4.1% in the top ten. This sample comprised PBMCs, obtained from a glioma patient whose treatment included an IDH1 peptide vaccine. Source of these receptors: a man in his thirties or forties with glioma.

V is TRBV29-1 and J is TRBJ1-5; possibly TRBD1 for D (6 bases). V lost 3 bases and J 6 bases, leaving 12 bases between the germline ends. Germline V lookup: CDR1 SQVTM, CDR2 ANQGSEA. The CDR3 extends over 13 amino acids. The CDR3 loop reads CSVEDSLGQPQHF. In nucleotides, the CDR3 is TGCAGCGTTGAGGACAGCCTGGGTCAGCCCCAGCATTTT.

The chain uses TRBV30 and TRBJ1-5; D not resolved. Germline lookup yields CDR1 GTSNPN and CDR2 SVGIG (reference sequence). The CDR3 extends over 13 amino acids. V shed 0 bases and J shed 7 bases, with 10 bases lying between them. The CDR3 nucleotides read TGTGCCTGGAGTGTCCAGGATCACCAGCCCCAGCATTTT. Protein: CAWSVQDHQPQHF. Using reference TRBV30 and TRBJ1-5 for the parts outside the CDR3, the full variable domain is SQTIHQWPATLVQPVGSPLSLECTVEGTSNPNLYWYRQAAGRGLQLLFYSVGIGQISSEVPQNLSASRPQDRQFILSSKKLLLSDSGFYLCAWSVQDHQPQHFGDGTRLSIL.

The rearrangement links TRBV4-2 to TRBJ2-7; D is undetermined. V lost 7 bases and J 0 bases, leaving 16 bases between the germline ends. There are 15 residues in the CDR3. Germline lookup yields CDR1 LGHNA and CDR2 YNFKEQ. Written as DNA, the CDR3 is TGTGCCAGCACCTTGATGTTGGCGAGCTCCTACGAGCAGTACTTC. Its protein is CASTLMLASSYEQYF.

The J gene is TRBJ2-7, the V gene TRBV27; the D is unclear. V was trimmed by 5 bases and J by 1 base, leaving 9 bases between them. Germline V gene sequence: CDR1 MNHEY, CDR2 SMNVEV (reference sequence). The CDR3 covers 13 residues. CDR3 coding DNA: TGTGCCAGCAGTCCCCTTGAGTCCTACGAGCAGTACTTC. Encoded protein: CASSPLESYEQYF.

The chain employs TRBV7-6 and TRBJ2-2; TRBD1 matches at 7 bases. Germline V gene sequence: CDR1 SGHVS, CDR2 FNYEAQ. The CDR3 consists of 16 residues. J was trimmed by 6 bases and V by 5 bases; bases with no gene match: 12. The CDR3 here is CASSQFLDRASGELFF. The CDR3 nucleotides read TGTGCCAGCAGCCAATTCCTAGACAGGGCATCCGGGGAGCTGTTTTTT.

V usage is TRBV5-1 and J usage is TRBJ1-2; D uncertain. The CDR3 spans 15 residues. V was pared by 2 bases and J by 5 bases, with 16 bases between. Per germline, CDR1 SGHRS and CDR2 YFSETQ. The CDR3 bases are TGCGCCAGCAGCTTAAGCACTGGCCCCTCGTATGGCTACACCTTC. This encodes CASSLSTGPSYGYTF.

The rearrangement uses TRBV30 and TRBJ1-6; D uncertain. Germline CDR1 is GTSNPN and CDR2 is SVGIG (reference sequence). This CDR3 is 18 amino acids long. The ends were cut back, 3 bases at V and 8 bases at J, with 26 bases in the middle. The CDR3 spells CAWRSRELGQLNHSPLHF. CDR3 coding DNA: TGTGCCTGGAGGAGCCGGGAGCTCGGGCAGCTGAACCATTCACCCCTCCACTTT.

The V and J genes are TRBV29-1 and TRBJ1-5; D not resolved. Per germline, CDR1 SQVTM and CDR2 ANQGSEA. The CDR3 sequence is 12 residues long. Trimming took 4 bases from V and 4 from J, leaving 8 bases between them. The DNA of the CDR3 is TGCAGCGTTGGGGAGGGAAATCAGCCCCAGCATTTT. Its translation is CSVGEGNQPQHF.

The V gene is TRBV6-1, the J gene TRBJ2-6; no clear D gene. V lost 1 base and J 0 bases, leaving 4 bases between the germline ends. The CDR3 is 15 amino acids. CDR1 is MNHNS and CDR2 is SASEGT in the germline V gene. Written as DNA, the CDR3 is TGTGCCAGCAGTGAAGACAGCTCTGGGGCCAACGTCCTGACTTTC. Translation: CASSEDSSGANVLTF.

The chain employs TRBV30 and TRBJ2-7; D not resolved. Between the trimmed V and J ends, which lost 1 base and 2 bases, there was a span of 6 bases. CDR3 length equals 12 residues. Germline V gives CDR1 GTSNPN, CDR2 SVGIG (reference sequence). Here the CDR3 reads CAWSAGPYEQYF. In DNA, the CDR3 is TGTGCCTGGAGTGCCGGACCCTACGAGCAGTACTTC.

This chain uses TRBV18 with TRBJ2-5; 7 nucleotides match TRBD1. Germline CDR1 is KGHSH and CDR2 is LQKENI. V shed 3 bases, J shed 5 bases, and the junction held 6 bases outside the gene matches. This CDR3 has 14 amino acids. The CDR3 reads CASSPIDRVETQYF. CDR3 nucleotide sequence: TGTGCCAGCTCACCGATAGACAGGGTTGAGACCCAGTACTTC. Full variable domain (missing parts from reference TRBV18 and TRBJ2-5): NAGVMQNPRHLVRRRGQEARLRCSPMKGHSHVYWYRQLPEEGLKFMVYLQKENIIDESGMPKERFSAEFPKEGPSILRIQQVVRGDSAAYFCASSPIDRVETQYFGPGTRLLVL.

The chain is built from TRBV7-9 and TRBJ2-5, with 7 bases lining up with TRBD1. CDR3 size: 15 residues. Germline V gene data show CDR1 as SEHNR and CDR2 as FQNEAQ (reference sequence). V gave up 1 base and J gave up 5 bases; unmatched junction bases: 7. In nucleotides, the CDR3 is TGTGCCAGCAGCTTAGGGGCTACAGGGGCCGAGACCCAGTACTTC. Translating gives CASSLGATGAETQYF.

The chain has TRBV9 and TRBJ2-1; D uncertain. The length of the CDR3 is 15 residues. Per germline, CDR1 SGDLS and CDR2 YYNGEE. V dropped 2 bases and J dropped 2 bases, with 11 bases sitting between them. CDR3 loop: CASSVLSVPYNEQFF. For the CDR3, the DNA is TGTGCCAGCAGCGTCCTAAGCGTACCCTACAATGAGCAGTTCTTC.

This clone was seen a handful of times. V usage is TRBV19 and J usage is TRBJ1-6; tentative D call: TRBD1 (5 bases). Between the trimmed V and J ends, which lost 3 bases and 0 bases, there was a span of 9 bases. Germline CDR1 and CDR2: LNHDA and SQIVND (reference sequence). The CDR3 loop spans 16 amino acids. The CDR3 DNA is TGTGCCAGTAGTATCCACAGGTACTCCTATAATTCACCCCTCCACTTT. It translates to CASSIHRYSYNSPLHF.

The CDR3 loop is CASAGSGGHEQYF. CDR3 bases: TGTGCCAGCGCCGGTTCGGGGGGCCACGAGCAGTACTTC. The chain has TRBV13 and TRBJ2-7; possible D gene TRBD2, 7 bases. This CDR3 region has 13 residues. Per germline, CDR1 PRHDT and CDR2 FYEKMQ (reference sequence). Trimming shortened V by 8 bases and J by 5 bases, and 16 bases separated the two germline ends.

In its sample, this clone was seen once. The rearrangement joins TRBV4-2 to TRBJ1-3; a weak D match, TRBD1 (6 bases). The length of the CDR3 is 16 residues. Germline V gene lookup returns CDR1 LGHNA and CDR2 YNFKEQ. The V end was cut by 3 bases, the J end by 0 bases, with 12 bases between. CDR3 sequence: CASSHVTGNSGNTIYF. The CDR3 DNA follows: TGTGCCAGCAGCCATGTAACAGGGAACTCTGGAAACACCATATATTTT.

The V and J genes are TRBV28 and TRBJ2-7; D possibly corresponds to TRBD1 (7 bases). CDR1 and CDR2 from the germline V gene are MDHEN and SYDVKM. V shed 5 bases and J shed 2 bases, with 16 bases lying between them. The CDR3 totals 15 residues. Written as DNA, the CDR3 is TGTGCCAGCAGTCCGGGGGCAGGGGGTACCTACGAGCAGTACTTC. It yields the protein CASSPGAGGTYEQYF.

The V and J genes are TRBV6-5 and TRBJ1-1; 8 bases are shared with TRBD1. The V gene end was trimmed by 2 bases and the J gene end by 5 bases; junction bases not matched to a gene: 7. Germline CDR1 reads MNHEY; CDR2 reads SVGAGI. This CDR3 is built from 15 residues. CDR3 bases: TGTGCCAGCAGTTACAGAGACAGGGGAGTTACTGAAGCTTTCTTT. Encoded protein: CASSYRDRGVTEAFF.